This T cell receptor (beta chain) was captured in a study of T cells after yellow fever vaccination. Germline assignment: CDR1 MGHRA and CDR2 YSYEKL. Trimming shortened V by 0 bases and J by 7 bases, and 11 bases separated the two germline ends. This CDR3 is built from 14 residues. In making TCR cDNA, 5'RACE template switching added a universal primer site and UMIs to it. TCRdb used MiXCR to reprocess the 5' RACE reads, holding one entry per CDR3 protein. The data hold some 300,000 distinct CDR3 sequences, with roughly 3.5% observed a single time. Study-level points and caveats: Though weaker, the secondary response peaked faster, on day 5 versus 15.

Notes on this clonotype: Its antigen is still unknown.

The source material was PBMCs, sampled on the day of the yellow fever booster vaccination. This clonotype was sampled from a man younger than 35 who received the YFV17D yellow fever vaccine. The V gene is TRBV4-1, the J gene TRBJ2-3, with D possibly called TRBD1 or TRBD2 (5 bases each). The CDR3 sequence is CASSQEWGKNTQYF. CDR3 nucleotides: TGCGCCAGCAGCCAAGAATGGGGGAAGAATACGCAGTATTTT.